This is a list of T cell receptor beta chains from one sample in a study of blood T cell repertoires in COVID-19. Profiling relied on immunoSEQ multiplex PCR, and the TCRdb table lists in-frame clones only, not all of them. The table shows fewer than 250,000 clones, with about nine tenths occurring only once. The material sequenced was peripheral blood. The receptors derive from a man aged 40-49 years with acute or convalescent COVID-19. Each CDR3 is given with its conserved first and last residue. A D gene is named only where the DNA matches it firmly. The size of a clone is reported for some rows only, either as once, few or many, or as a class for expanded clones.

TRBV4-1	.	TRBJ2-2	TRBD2	CASGAGVTGELFF	TGCGCCAGCGGGGCGGGGGTCACCGGGGAGCTGTTTTTT
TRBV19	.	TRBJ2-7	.	CASSKEPSYEQYF	TGTGCCAGTAGTAAGGAGCCCTCCTACGAGCAGTACTTC
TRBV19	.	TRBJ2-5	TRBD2	CASSIAGGPRETQYF	TGTGCCAGTTCTATAGCGGGAGGGCCGAGGGAGACCCAGTACTTC
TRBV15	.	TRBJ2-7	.	CATSLGGSGYEQYF	TGTGCCACCAGCCTCGGAGGGTCTGGTTACGAGCAGTACTTC
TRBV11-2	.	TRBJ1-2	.	CASSSGQLNYGYTF	TGTGCCAGCAGCTCCGGACAGCTTAACTATGGCTACACCTTC
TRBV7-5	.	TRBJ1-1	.	CARSIDREDTEAFF	TGTGCCAGAAGTATAGACAGGGAGGACACTGAAGCTTTCTTT
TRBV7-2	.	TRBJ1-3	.	CASSLDYSGNTIYF	TGTGCCAGCAGCTTAGACTACTCTGGAAACACCATATATTTT
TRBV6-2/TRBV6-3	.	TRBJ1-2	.	CASSGSNYGYTF	TGTGCCAGCAGCGGGAGCAACTATGGCTACACCTTC
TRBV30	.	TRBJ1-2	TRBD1	CAWSVETGPYGYTF	TGTGCCTGGAGTGTGGAGACAGGGCCCTATGGCTACACCTTC
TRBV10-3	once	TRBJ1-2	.	CAISDSAWGYTF	TGTGCCATCAGTGATAGTGCGTGGGGCTACACCTTC
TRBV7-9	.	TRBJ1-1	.	CASSSLLEAFF	TGTGCCAGCAGCTCCTTATTAGAAGCTTTCTTT
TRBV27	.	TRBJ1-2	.	CASSLSQDYGYTF	TGTGCCAGCAGTTTATCACAGGACTATGGCTACACCTTC
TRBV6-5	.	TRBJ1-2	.	CASSYRFQTAFYGYTF	TGTGCCAGCAGTTACAGGTTCCAGACAGCGTTTTATGGCTACACCTTC
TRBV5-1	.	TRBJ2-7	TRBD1	CASSQLDRGSYEQYF	TGCGCCAGCAGCCAGCTCGACAGGGGTTCCTACGAGCAGTACTTC
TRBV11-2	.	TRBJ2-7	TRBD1	CASSFGTASYEQYF	TGTGCCAGCAGCTTTGGGACAGCGTCCTACGAGCAGTACTTC
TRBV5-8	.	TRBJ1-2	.	CASSFAGNYGYTF	TGTGCCAGCAGCTTCGCGGGTAACTATGGCTACACCTTC
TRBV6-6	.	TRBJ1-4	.	CASSPLGKMKLFF	TGTGCCAGCAGCCCTCTGGGCAAGATGAAACTGTTTTTT
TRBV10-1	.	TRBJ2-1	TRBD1	CASSRESVLTGGWISNEQFF	TGCGCCAGCAGTCGAGAGTCGGTGTTAACAGGGGGATGGATTAGCAATGAGCAGTTCTTC
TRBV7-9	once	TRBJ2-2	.	CASSLGALENTGELFF	TGTGCCAGCAGCTTAGGGGCACTAGAGAACACCGGGGAGCTGTTTTTT
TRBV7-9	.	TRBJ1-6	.	CASSRDMYNSPLHF	TGTGCCAGCAGCCGGGACATGTATAATTCACCCCTCCACTTT
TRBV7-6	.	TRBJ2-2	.	CASSLEPRTGELFF	TGTGCCAGCAGCTTAGAGCCGAGAACCGGGGAGCTGTTTTTT
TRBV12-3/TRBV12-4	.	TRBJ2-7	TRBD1	CASSLDRGNEQYF	TGTGCCAGCAGTTTGGACAGGGGGAACGAGCAGTACTTC
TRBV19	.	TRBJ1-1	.	CASKEGVTEAFF	TGTGCCAGTAAGGAAGGGGTAACTGAAGCTTTCTTT
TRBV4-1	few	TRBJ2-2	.	CASSQEAGDNTGELFF	TGCGCCAGCAGCCAAGAAGCAGGGGACAACACCGGGGAGCTGTTTTTT
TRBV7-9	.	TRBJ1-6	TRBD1	CASSFETGRHSPLHF	TGTGCCAGCAGCTTCGAGACAGGGCGTCATTCACCCCTCCACTTT
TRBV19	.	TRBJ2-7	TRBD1	CASSDRGDEQYF	TGTGCCAGTAGTGACAGGGGGGACGAGCAGTACTTC
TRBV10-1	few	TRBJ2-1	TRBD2	CASSGGSVTSEQFF	TGCGCCAGCAGCGGGGGGTCCGTTACCTCTGAGCAGTTCTTC
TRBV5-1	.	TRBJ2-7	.	CASSLAAVFYEQYF	TGCGCCAGCAGCTTGGCCGCAGTGTTTTACGAGCAGTACTTC
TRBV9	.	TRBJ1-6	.	CASSVRVDNSPLHF	TGTGCCAGCAGCGTCAGGGTAGACAATTCACCCCTCCACTTT
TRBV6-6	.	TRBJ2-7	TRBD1	CASNKDRFYEQYF	TGTGCCAGCAATAAGGACAGGTTCTACGAGCAGTACTTC
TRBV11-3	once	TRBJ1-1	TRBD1	CASSRGQGGNTEAFF	TGTGCCAGCAGCCGCGGACAGGGCGGGAACACTGAAGCTTTCTTT
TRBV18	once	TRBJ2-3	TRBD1	CASSRQGKTDTQYF	TGTGCCAGCTCTCGACAGGGCAAGACAGATACGCAGTATTTT
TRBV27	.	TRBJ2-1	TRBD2	CASWTSGRNYNEQFF	TGTGCCAGCTGGACTAGCGGGAGGAATTACAATGAGCAGTTCTTC
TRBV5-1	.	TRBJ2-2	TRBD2	CASSLPGGSGELFF	TGCGCCAGCAGCTTGCCGGGGGGTTCGGGGGAGCTGTTTTTT
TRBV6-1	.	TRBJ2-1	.	CASSVMGNSLDAASYNEQFF	TGTGCCAGCAGTGTCATGGGTAATAGTCTAGACGCCGCCTCCTACAATGAGCAGTTCTTC
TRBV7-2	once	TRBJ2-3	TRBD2	CASSLELAGGVDTQYF	TGTGCCAGCAGCTTAGAACTAGCGGGAGGGGTAGATACGCAGTATTTT
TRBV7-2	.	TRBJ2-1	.	CASSETTYWYEQFF	TGTGCCAGCAGCGAAACTACTTATTGGTATGAGCAGTTCTTC
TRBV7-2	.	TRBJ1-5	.	CASSLGQGGGNQPQHF	TGTGCCAGCAGCTTAGGCCAGGGCGGGGGCAATCAGCCCCAGCATTTT
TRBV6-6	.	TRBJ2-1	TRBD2	CASFPTSGGKNEQFF	TGTGCCAGCTTCCCTACTAGCGGGGGAAAGAATGAGCAGTTCTTC
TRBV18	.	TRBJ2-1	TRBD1	CASSLQGAGNEQFF	TGTGCCAGCTCACTACAGGGGGCTGGCAATGAGCAGTTCTTC
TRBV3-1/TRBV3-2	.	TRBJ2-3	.	CASSLRGRGPTDTQYF	TGTGCCAGCAGCCTTCGGGGGCGGGGGCCCACAGATACGCAGTATTTT
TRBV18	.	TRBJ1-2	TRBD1	CASSPKQGYGYTF	TGTGCCAGCTCTCCAAAACAGGGGTATGGCTACACCTTC
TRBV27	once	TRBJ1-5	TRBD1	CASSPKRQGASQPQHF	TGTGCCAGCAGTCCCAAACGACAGGGGGCGAGCCAGCCCCAGCATTTT
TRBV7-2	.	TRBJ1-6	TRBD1	CASRLATGNSPLHF	TGTGCCAGCAGATTGGCGACAGGGAATTCACCCCTCCACTTT
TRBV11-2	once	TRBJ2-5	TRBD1	CASRRFGQGAQETQYF	TGTGCCAGCAGACGATTCGGACAGGGGGCTCAAGAGACCCAGTACTTC
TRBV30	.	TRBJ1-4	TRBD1	CAWSVLAGGEKLFF	TGTGCCTGGAGTGTATTGGCAGGGGGTGAAAAACTGTTTTTT
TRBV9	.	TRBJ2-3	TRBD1	CASSLWDRDGTDTQYF	TGTGCCAGCAGCCTCTGGGACAGGGACGGCACAGATACGCAGTATTTT
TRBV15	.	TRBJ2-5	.	CATSRPVDQETQYF	TGTGCCACCAGCAGGCCGGTGGACCAAGAGACCCAGTACTTC
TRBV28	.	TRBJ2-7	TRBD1	CASSLSDRGPYEQYF	TGTGCCAGCAGTTTATCGGACAGGGGTCCCTACGAGCAGTACTTC
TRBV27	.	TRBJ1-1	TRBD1	CASSLKGQGPTEAFF	TGTGCCAGCAGTTTAAAGGGACAGGGGCCCACTGAAGCTTTCTTT
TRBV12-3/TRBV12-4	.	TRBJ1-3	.	CASSFGGAYTIYF	TGTGCCAGCAGTTTTGGGGGGGCTTACACCATATATTTT
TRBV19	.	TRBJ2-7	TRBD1	CASSRDRGLWDEQYF	TGTGCCAGTAGTAGAGACAGGGGCCTCTGGGACGAGCAGTACTTC
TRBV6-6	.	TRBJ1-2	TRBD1	CASSGTGANYGYTF	TGTGCCAGCAGTGGGACAGGGGCTAACTATGGCTACACCTTC
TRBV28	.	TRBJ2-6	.	CASRQVLHSGANVLTF	TGTGCCAGCCGACAGGTACTCCACTCTGGGGCCAACGTCCTGACTTTC
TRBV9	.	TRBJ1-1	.	CASSDGSGDTEAFF	TGTGCCAGCAGCGACGGGTCAGGGGACACTGAAGCTTTCTTT
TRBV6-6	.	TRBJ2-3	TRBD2	CASSPSGLAGGVRDTQYF	TGTGCCAGCAGTCCAAGTGGACTAGCGGGAGGTGTGAGGGATACGCAGTATTTT
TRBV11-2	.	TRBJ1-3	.	CASSSPTGSNTIYF	TGTGCCAGCAGCTCTCCCACAGGATCAAACACCATATATTTT
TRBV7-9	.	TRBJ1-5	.	CASTSGGGHSNQPQHF	TGTGCCAGCACTTCCGGCGGGGGGCATAGCAATCAGCCCCAGCATTTT
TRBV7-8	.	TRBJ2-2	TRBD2	CASSLERPAGGRTGELFF	TGTGCCAGCAGCTTAGAAAGGCCAGCGGGGGGGCGGACCGGGGAGCTGTTTTTT